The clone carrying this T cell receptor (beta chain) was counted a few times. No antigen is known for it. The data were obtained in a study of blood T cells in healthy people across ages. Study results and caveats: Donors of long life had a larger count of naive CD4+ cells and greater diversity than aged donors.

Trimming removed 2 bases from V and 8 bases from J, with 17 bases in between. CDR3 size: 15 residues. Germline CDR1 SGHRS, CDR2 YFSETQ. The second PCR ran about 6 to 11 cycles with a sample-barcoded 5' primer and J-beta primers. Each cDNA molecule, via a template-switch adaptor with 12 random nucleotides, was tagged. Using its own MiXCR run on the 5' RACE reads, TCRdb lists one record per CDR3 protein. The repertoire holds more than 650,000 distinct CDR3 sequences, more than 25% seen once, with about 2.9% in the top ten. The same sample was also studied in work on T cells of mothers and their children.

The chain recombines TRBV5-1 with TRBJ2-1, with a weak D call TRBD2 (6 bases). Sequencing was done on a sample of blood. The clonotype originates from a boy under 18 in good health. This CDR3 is CASSLDPGSVDEQFF. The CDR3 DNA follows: TGCGCCAGCAGCTTAGATCCCGGGAGTGTCGATGAGCAGTTCTTC. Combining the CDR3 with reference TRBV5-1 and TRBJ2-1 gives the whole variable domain KAGVTQTPRYLIKTRGQQVTLSCSPISGHRSVSWYQQTPGQGLQFLFEYFSETQRNKGNFPGRFSGRQFSNSRSEMNVSTLELGDSALYLCASSLDPGSVDEQFFGPGTRLTVL.